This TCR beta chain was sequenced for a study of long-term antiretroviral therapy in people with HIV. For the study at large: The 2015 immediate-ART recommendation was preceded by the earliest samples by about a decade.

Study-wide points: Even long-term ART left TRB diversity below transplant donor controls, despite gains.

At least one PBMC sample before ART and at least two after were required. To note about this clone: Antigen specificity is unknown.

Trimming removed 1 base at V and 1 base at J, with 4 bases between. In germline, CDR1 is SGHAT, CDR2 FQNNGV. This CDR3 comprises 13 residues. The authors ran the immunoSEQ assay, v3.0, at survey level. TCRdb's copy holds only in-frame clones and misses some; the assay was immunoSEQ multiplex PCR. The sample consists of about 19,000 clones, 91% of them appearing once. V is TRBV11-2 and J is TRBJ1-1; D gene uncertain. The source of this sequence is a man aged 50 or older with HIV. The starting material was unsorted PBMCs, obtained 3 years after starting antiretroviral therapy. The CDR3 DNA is TGTGCCAGCAGCTTAGGCCCGAACACTGAAGCTTTCTTT. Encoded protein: CASSLGPNTEAFF.